The sequence of this TCR beta chain was determined in a study of blood T cells in healthy people across ages. Study-wide results and limits: The lack of PBMC sorting stopped any conclusive naive versus antigen-experienced comparison.

Trimming removed 2 bases from V and 7 bases from J, with 13 bases in between. Germline V gene data show CDR1 as SGDLS and CDR2 as YYNGEE. The CDR3 loop spans 15 amino acids. Individuals who donated were healthy Caucasians from Russia aged about 6 to 100. Peripheral blood was drawn, roughly 10 milliliters per donor. Total RNA was extracted at no less than 6 micrograms per sample. Combining a sample-barcoded 5' primer with a J-beta primer mix, a second PCR ran for about 6 to 11 cycles. In TCRdb, the 5' RACE reads were re-called with MiXCR into one record per CDR3 protein. This sample carries 1.5 million or so distinct CDR3 sequences, under 55% of them seen once, and the ten largest clones take less than 5%. Turning to this clonotype: Its antigen is currently unknown.

V and J are TRBV9 and TRBJ1-6, with D uncertain. Input material: blood. The origin of this receptor is a woman aged 18-29 years in good health. This CDR3 is CASSVSGFSNSPLHF. CDR3 nucleotide sequence: TGTGCCAGCAGCGTCTCGGGGTTCTCGAATTCACCCCTCCACTTT.